Listed here are 6 T cell receptor beta chains from one sample, sequenced in a study of T cell responses to AZD1222 COVID-19 vaccine. The repertoire was sequenced with immunoSEQ multiplex PCR; TCRdb's copy has only in-frame clones and lacks some. The sample lists some 120,000 clones, roughly 84% occurring once. Sequences were derived from peripheral blood, sampled on day 0 of AZD1222 vaccination. These receptor sequences come from an adult in good health.

The CDR3 is CASTLRGDRSYEQYF. CDR3 bases: TGTGCCAGCACTTTACGAGGGGACCGCTCCTACGAGCAGTACTTC. V usage is TRBV7-9 and J usage is TRBJ2-7; the D gene could be TRBD1 or TRBD2 (5 bases each). In germline, CDR1 is SEHNR, CDR2 FQNEAQ (reference sequence). V was shortened by 7 bases and J by 0 bases, with 16 bases between the two germline ends. This CDR3 spans 15 amino acids. The whole variable domain, remainder taken from reference TRBV7-9 and TRBJ2-7, is DTGVSQNPRHKITKRGQNVTFRCDPISEHNRLYWYRQTLGQGPEFLTYFQNEAQLEKSRLLSDRFSAERPKGSFSTLEIQRTEQGDSAMYLCASTLRGDRSYEQYFGPGTRLTVT.

V and J are TRBV28 and TRBJ1-2; D gene unclear. CDR1 MDHEN and CDR2 SYDVKM come from the germline V gene. This CDR3 is built from 12 residues. For the CDR3, the DNA is TGTGCTAGCGGCAGACATCCATATGGCTACACCTTC. It yields the protein CASGRHPYGYTF.

CDR3 DNA sequence: TGTGCCAGCAGCGTGACAGGGGAAAATAATTCACCCCTCCACTTT. Its protein is CASSVTGENNSPLHF. The chain employs TRBV9 and TRBJ1-6; 8 nucleotides line up with TRBD1. The CDR3 covers 15 residues. Trimming cost V 2 bases and J 5 bases; bases outside gene matches: 3. Germline CDR1 is SGDLS and CDR2 is YYNGEE.

The chain is built from TRBV6-2 or TRBV6-3 and TRBJ1-1, with D perhaps TRBD1 (5 bases). V was shortened by 6 bases and J by 8 bases, with 13 bases between the two germline ends. Germline CDR1 MNHEY, CDR2 SVGEGT. CDR3 length equals 12 residues. CDR3 DNA sequence: TGTGCCAGCAGCGCTTGGGGGGAGGAAGCTTTCTTT. Its protein is CASSAWGEEAFF.

The genes are TRBV10-3 and TRBJ1-5; D gene ambiguous. The germline V and J ends were trimmed by 3 bases and 0 bases, with 9 bases remaining between them. Germline-derived CDR1 and CDR2 are ENHRY and SYGVKD. The CDR3 spans 15 residues. CDR3 amino acids: CAISDGLPSNQPQHF. Here the CDR3 DNA reads TGTGCCATCAGTGACGGTCTCCCTAGCAATCAGCCCCAGCATTTT.

The chain joins TRBV6-5 to TRBJ1-3; no clear D. V was clipped by 6 bases and J by 2 bases, with 14 bases between them. This CDR3 region has 15 residues. The germline CDR1 and CDR2 sequences are MNHEY and SVGAGI. In nucleotides, the CDR3 is TGTGCCAGCAGCTCCGCTCGACGGACTGGAAACACCATATATTTT. Translation gives CASSSARRTGNTIYF.